This entry lists 15 T cell receptor beta chains sequenced from one sample in a study of T cells expressing NK-cell markers. With the 5' RACE reads reprocessed, TCRdb shows one record per CDR3 protein and no DNA. Here the sample table reports fewer than 400,000 distinct CDR3 sequences. The sequencing input was blood T cells: a sorted CD56 or NKG2C T cell subset, CD4+ or CD8+ T cells, or bulk PBMC T cells (not recorded which). The origin of the receptors is a man between 18 and 69 years old in good health.

V and J are TRBV20-1 and TRBJ2-7; the TRBD2 assignment by TCRdb is unverifiable without DNA. The CDR3 runs to 13 residues. The germline CDR1 and CDR2 sequences are DFQATT and SNEGSKA (reference sequence). This CDR3 reads CSATGLDVFEQYF.

The genes are TRBV11-1 and TRBJ2-7; there is no DNA to check the TCRdb D call of TRBD2. Germline V gives CDR1 SGHAT, CDR2 FQDESV (reference sequence). The CDR3 runs 16 residues. The CDR3 loop reads CASSSRGARLRHEQYF.

This chain connects TRBV30 to TRBJ2-5; the TCRdb D gene call, TRBD1, has no DNA to confirm it. The CDR3 is made up of 16 amino acids. Germline V CDR1 and CDR2: GTSNPN, SVGIG (reference sequence). CDR3 region: CAWRPPLPRGRETQYF. Drawing the rest from reference TRBV30 and TRBJ2-5, the complete variable domain is SQTIHQWPATLVQPVGSPLSLECTVEGTSNPNLYWYRQAAGRGLQLLFYSVGIGQISSEVPQNLSASRPQDRQFILSSKKLLLSDSGFYLCAWRPPLPRGRETQYFGPGTRLLVL.

V and J are TRBV7-3 and TRBJ2-5; the D call of TRBD1 rests on TCRdb alone, since no DNA is present to check it. CDR1 is SGHTA, CDR2 FQGTGA, per germline. The CDR3 is 17 residues long. The CDR3: CASSLGQGVRGQETQYF.

The chain links TRBV7-6 to TRBJ2-2; as DNA is missing, the TRBD2 call by TCRdb cannot be tested. The length of the CDR3 is 14 residues. Germline V gene data show CDR1 as SGHVS and CDR2 as FNYEAQ. CDR3 sequence: CASSPRLAGGELFF.

This chain links TRBV7-2 with TRBJ2-7; lacking DNA, the TRBD2 call made by TCRdb goes unchecked. CDR3 length: 15 amino acids. Germline V CDR1 and CDR2: SGHTA, FQGNSA. The CDR3 loop reads CASSAYSGLVYEQYF. The whole variable domain, remainder taken from reference TRBV7-2 and TRBJ2-7, is GAGVSQSPSNKVTEKGKDVELRCDPISGHTALYWYRQSLGQGLEFLIYFQGNSAPDKSGLPSDRFSAERTGGSVSTLTIQRTQQEDSAVYLCASSAYSGLVYEQYFGPGTRLTVT.

The rearrangement uses TRBV7-8 and TRBJ2-1; TCRdb indicates TRBD2, and absent DNA this call remains unverified. Per the germline V gene, CDR1 is SGHVS and CDR2 is FQNEAQ. This CDR3 region has 15 residues. CDR3 protein: CASSLARGLWGEQFF.

The rearrangement joins TRBV7-6 to TRBJ2-7; TCRdb's assignment of TRBD1 cannot be checked, as there is no DNA. Germline V lookup: CDR1 SGHVS, CDR2 FNYEAQ. The CDR3 is made up of 14 amino acids. The CDR3 is CASSLRTGRYEQYF.

The V gene is TRBV19, the J gene TRBJ2-3; the D gene TCRdb calls, TRBD1, cannot be checked with no DNA. The V gene's germline CDR1 is LNHDA and CDR2 SQIVND (reference sequence). The CDR3 loop spans 15 amino acids. This chain's CDR3 is CASSPWTGMSDTQYF.

The chain is built from TRBV20-1 and TRBJ1-2; the D call from TCRdb, TRBD1, cannot be confirmed without DNA. The CDR3 is 19 amino acids. CDR1 and CDR2 (germline): DFQATT, SNEGSKA (reference sequence). CDR3 region: CSARDLGSNYSPPNYGYTF.

The chain has TRBV6-6 and TRBJ2-7. Looked up from germline, CDR1 is MNHNY and CDR2 is SVGAGI (reference sequence). The CDR3 has 13 residues. This CDR3 is CASETDIGHEQYF.

V is TRBV2 and J is TRBJ2-4; TCRdb's D gene call, TRBD1, goes unchecked for lack of DNA. CDR3 length: 14 amino acids. Germline values: CDR1 SNHLY, CDR2 FYNNEI. The CDR3 reads CASSPGTGENIQYF.

The gene calls are TRBV12-3 or TRBV12-4 and TRBJ2-1. The CDR3 loop spans 15 amino acids. The chain's CDR3 is CASSKDGSSYNEQFF.

This chain connects TRBV4-1 to TRBJ2-5; no DNA is available, so the TRBD1 call from TCRdb remains unchecked. The CDR3 runs to 13 residues. Germline-derived CDR1 and CDR2 are MGHRA and YSYEKL. The CDR3 here is CASSLTKGETQYF.

V and J are TRBV18 and TRBJ1-3. This CDR3 comprises 16 residues. CDR1 and CDR2 (germline): KGHSH, LQKENI. CDR3 in amino acids: CASSPGSRRSGNTIYF.